This entry describes one TCR beta chain. As yet, its antigen is unknown. The entry originates in a study of cytomegalovirus exposure and HLA in healthy donors. Findings of the study overall: The authors later linked a missense DCLRE1C variant to TCR beta V- and J-gene trimming. CMV antigen specificity was confirmed in vitro for three CMV-associated chains.

PCR was performed using 60 Vbeta and 13 Jbeta primers. Assay: immunoSEQ multiplex PCR; the TCRdb copy retains only in-frame clones and omits some. Among around 76,000 clones listed, approximately 80% were seen once. Germline assignment: CDR1 MNHEY and CDR2 SVGAGI. Deletions cut 6 bases from V and 10 bases from J, with 19 bases between. The CDR3 totals 15 residues. This clonotype originated in a middle-aged woman in good health and CMV-seropositive. The chain recombines TRBV6-5 with TRBJ1-6; tentatively, D is TRBD1 (6 bases). Sequencing was done on a sample of PBMCs. CDR3 sequence: CASSQRSEGGSPLHF. The CDR3 DNA reads as TGTGCCAGCAGCCAGCGTTCCGAGGGGGGGTCACCCCTCCACTTT.